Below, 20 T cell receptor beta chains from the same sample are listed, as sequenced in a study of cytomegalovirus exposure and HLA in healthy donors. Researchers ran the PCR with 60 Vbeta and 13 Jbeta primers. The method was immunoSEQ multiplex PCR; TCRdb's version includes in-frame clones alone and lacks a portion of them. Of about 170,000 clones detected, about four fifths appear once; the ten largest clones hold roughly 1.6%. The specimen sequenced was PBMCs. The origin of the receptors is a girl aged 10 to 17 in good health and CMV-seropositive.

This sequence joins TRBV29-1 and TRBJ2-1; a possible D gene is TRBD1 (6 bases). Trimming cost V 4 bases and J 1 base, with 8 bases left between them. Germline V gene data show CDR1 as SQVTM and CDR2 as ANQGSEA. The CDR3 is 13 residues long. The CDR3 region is CSVARGSYNEQFF. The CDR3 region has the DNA TGCAGCGTTGCCAGGGGATCCTACAATGAGCAGTTCTTC.

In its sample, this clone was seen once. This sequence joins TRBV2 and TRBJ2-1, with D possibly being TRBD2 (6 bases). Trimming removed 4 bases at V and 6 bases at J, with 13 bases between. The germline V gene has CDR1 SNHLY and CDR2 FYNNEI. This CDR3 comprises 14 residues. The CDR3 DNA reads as TGTGCCAGCAGTGGACTAGTATCTACCAATGAGCAGTTCTTC. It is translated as CASSGLVSTNEQFF.

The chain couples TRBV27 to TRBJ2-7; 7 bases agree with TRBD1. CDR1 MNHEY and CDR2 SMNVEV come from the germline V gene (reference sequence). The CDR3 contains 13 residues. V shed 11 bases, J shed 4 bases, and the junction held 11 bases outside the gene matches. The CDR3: CAGAQGLIYEQYF. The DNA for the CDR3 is TGTGCCGGGGCACAGGGGCTAATATACGAGCAGTACTTC.

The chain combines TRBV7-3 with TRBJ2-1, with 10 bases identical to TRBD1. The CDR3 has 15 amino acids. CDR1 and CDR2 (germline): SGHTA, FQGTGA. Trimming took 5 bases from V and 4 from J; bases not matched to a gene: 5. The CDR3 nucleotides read TGTGCCAGCAGCCTGGGACAGGGGCTATACAATGAGCAGTTCTTC. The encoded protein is CASSLGQGLYNEQFF.

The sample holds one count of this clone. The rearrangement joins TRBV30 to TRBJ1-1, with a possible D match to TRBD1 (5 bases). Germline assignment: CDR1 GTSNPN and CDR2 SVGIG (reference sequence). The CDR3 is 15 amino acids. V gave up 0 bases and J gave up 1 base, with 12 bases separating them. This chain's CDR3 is CAWSVFGHKNTEAFF. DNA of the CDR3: TGTGCCTGGAGTGTCTTTGGACATAAGAACACTGAAGCTTTCTTT.

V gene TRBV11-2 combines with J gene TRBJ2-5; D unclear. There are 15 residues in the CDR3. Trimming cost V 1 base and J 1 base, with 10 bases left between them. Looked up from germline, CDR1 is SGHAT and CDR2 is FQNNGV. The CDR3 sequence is CASSLGPNIQETQYF. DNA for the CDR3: TGTGCCAGCAGCTTAGGCCCGAACATCCAAGAGACCCAGTACTTC.

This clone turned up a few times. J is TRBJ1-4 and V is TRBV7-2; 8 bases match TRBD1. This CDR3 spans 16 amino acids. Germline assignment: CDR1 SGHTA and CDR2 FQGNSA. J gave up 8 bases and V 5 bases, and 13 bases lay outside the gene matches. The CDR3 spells CASSPRRQGAGEKLFF. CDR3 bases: TGTGCCAGCAGCCCAAGGCGGCAGGGGGCGGGGGAAAAACTGTTTTTT.

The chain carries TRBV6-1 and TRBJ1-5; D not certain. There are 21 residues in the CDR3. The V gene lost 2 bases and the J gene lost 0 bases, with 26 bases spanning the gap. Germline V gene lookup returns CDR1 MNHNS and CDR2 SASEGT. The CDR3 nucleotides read TGTGCCAGCAGTGAATTCGGTGTCGGGTTTAAAGCCGTGTATAGCAATCAGCCCCAGCATTTT. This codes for CASSEFGVGFKAVYSNQPQHF.

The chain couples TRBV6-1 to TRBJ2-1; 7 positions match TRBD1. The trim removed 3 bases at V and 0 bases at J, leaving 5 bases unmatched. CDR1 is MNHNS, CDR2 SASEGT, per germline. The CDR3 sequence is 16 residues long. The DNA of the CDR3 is TGTGCCAGCAGTGATCCGGGACAGAGCTCCTACAATGAGCAGTTCTTC. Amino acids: CASSDPGQSSYNEQFF.

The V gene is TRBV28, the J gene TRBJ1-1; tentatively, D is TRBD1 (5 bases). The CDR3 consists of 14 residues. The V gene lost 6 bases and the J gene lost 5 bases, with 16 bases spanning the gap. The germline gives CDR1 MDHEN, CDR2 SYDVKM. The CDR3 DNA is TGTGCCAGCAGGGCCGGGGGGGGTCGGACTGAAGCTTTCTTT. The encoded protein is CASRAGGGRTEAFF. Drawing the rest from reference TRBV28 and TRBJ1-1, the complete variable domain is DVKVTQSSRYLVKRTGEKVFLECVQDMDHENMFWYRQDPGLGLRLIYFSYDVKMKEKGDIPEGYSVSREKKERFSLILESASTNQTSMYLCASRAGGGRTEAFFGQGTRLTVV.

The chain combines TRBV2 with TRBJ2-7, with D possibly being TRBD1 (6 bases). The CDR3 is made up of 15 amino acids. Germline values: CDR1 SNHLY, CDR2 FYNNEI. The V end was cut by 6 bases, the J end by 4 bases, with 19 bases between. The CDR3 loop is CASRPRTGSVYEQYF. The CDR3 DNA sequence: TGTGCCAGCAGACCTCGCACAGGGTCGGTTTACGAGCAGTACTTC. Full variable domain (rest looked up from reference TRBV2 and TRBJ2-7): EPEVTQTPSHQVTQMGQEVILRCVPISNHLYFYWYRQILGQKVEFLVSFYNNEISEKSEIFDDQFSVERPDGSNFTLKIRSTKLEDSAMYFCASRPRTGSVYEQYFGPGTRLTVT.

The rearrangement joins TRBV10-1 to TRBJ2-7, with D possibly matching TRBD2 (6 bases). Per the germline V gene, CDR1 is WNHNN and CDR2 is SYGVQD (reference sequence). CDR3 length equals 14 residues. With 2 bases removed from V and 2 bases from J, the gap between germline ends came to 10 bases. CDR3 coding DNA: TGCGCCAGCAGTGAGGTCGGGAGTACCTACGAGCAGTACTTC. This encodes CASSEVGSTYEQYF.

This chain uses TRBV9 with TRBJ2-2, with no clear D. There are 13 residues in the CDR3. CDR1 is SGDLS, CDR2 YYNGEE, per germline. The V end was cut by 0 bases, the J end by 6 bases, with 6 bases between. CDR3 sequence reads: CASSVDPAGELFF. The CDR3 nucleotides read TGTGCCAGCAGCGTAGATCCTGCCGGGGAGCTGTTTTTT.

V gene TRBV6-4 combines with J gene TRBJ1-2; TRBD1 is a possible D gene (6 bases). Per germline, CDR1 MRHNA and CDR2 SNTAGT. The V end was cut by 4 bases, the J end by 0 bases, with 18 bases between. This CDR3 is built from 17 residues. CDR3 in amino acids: CASSAQGIREPNYGYTF. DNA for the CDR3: TGTGCCAGCAGTGCCCAGGGGATAAGAGAACCTAACTATGGCTACACCTTC.

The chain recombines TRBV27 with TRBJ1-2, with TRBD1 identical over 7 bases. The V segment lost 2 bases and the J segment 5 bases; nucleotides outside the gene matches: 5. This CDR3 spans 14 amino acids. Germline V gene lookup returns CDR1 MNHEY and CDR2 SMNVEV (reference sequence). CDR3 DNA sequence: TGTGCCAGCAGTTTACAGGGGGGTGGGTATGGCTACACCTTC. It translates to CASSLQGGGYGYTF.

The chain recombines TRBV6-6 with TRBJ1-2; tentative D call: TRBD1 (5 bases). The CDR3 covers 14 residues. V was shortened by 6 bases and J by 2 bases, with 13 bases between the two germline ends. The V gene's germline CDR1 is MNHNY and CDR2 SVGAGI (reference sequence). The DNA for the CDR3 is TGTGCCAGCAGAAAGGACACCTCCAACTATGGCTACACCTTC. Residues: CASRKDTSNYGYTF.

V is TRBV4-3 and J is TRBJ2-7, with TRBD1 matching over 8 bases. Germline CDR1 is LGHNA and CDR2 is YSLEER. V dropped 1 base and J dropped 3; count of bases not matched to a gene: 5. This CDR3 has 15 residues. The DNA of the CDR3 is TGCGCCAGCAGCCAAGCCGGGACAGGAGGCTACGAGCAGTACTTC. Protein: CASSQAGTGGYEQYF.

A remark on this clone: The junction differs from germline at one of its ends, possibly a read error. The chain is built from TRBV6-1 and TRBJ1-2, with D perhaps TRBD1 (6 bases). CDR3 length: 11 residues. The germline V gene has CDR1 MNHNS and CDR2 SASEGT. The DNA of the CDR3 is TGTGCCAGCAAGGCTTCGGGGGGCCTTCGCTTC. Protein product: CASKASGGLRF.

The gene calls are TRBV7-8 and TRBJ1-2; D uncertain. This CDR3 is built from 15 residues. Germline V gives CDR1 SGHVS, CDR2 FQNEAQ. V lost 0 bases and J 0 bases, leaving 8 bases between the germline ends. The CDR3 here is CASSLAPDSNYGYTF. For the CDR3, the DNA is TGTGCCAGCAGCTTAGCTCCAGACTCTAACTATGGCTACACCTTC.

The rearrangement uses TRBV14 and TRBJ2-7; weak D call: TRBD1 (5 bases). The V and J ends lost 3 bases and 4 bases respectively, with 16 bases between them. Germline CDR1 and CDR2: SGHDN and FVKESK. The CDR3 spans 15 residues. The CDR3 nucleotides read TGTGCCAGCAGCCATCCGCCCCTAGGGGTATACGAGCAGTACTTC. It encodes CASSHPPLGVYEQYF.